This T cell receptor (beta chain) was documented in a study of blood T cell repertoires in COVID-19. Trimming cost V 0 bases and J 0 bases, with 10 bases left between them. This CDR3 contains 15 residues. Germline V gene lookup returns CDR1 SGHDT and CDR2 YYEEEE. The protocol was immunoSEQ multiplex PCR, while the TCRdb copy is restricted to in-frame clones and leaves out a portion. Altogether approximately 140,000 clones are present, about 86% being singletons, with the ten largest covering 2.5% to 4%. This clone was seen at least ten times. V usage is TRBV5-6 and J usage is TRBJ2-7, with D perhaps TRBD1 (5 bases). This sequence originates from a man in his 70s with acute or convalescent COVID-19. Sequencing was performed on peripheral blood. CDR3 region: CASSLAQGYSYEQYF. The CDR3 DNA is TGTGCCAGCAGCTTGGCGCAGGGCTACTCCTACGAGCAGTACTTC. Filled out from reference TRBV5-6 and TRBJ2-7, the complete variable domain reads DAGVTQSPTHLIKTRGQQVTLRCSPKSGHDTVSWYQQALGQGPQFIFQYYEEEERQRGNFPDRFSGHQFPNYSSELNVNALLLGDSALYLCASSLAQGYSYEQYFGPGTRLTVT.